This T cell receptor beta chain appears in the sequencing data of a study of graft-versus-host responses after intestinal transplantation (dated by TCRdb to the early 2020s). About the full investigation: The transplants that recipients received were multivisceral, liver-intestinal, or isolated intestinal. All recipients received anti-thymocyte globulin induction followed by maintenance tacrolimus and steroids for approximately 3 years. Bulk TCR-beta CDR3 sequencing was used to track graft-versus-host and host-versus-graft alloreactive T cell clones in the graft, circulation and bone marrow after intestinal transplantation. Alloreactive clones were identified by sequencing pre-transplant mixed lymphocyte reaction products and comparing these products with unstimulated pre-transplant donor and recipient T cells. Of the approximately 24 intestinal transplant recipients enrolled in the cohort, one of whom was a retransplant, a few patients without pretransplant specimens were excluded. A peak of at least 4% donor T cells among recipient peripheral blood mononuclear cells was the definition used for donor T cell macrochimerism. Samples from a few later patients were sequenced in-house on an Illumina MiSeq with MiXCR processing rather than by the commercial service.

The CDR3 measures 18 amino acids from cysteine to phenylalanine. Here the CDR3 DNA is all that survives: 54 bases in frame from base 1. Unmatched junction bases come to 10, with V trimmed by 4 bases and J by 1 base. From the germline V gene, CDR1 is SGHRS and CDR2 is YFSETQ. The time point tag for this specimen amounts to: cells obtained before transplantation from donor or recipient. CD3+CD4+ and CD3+CD8+ populations were FACS-sorted from unstimulated pre-transplant donor and recipient cells taken from spleen or lymph nodes. A word on this clone: Its antigen is currently not known. No clone much larger than this one lies a single base away; base qualities are absent.

Study-wide conclusions, independent of this receptor: The conclusions were limited by the relatively low number and heterogeneity of the intestinal transplant patients. Early after transplant, peak levels of circulating GvH clones were found to be associated with declines in HvG clones. GvH clones were found in recipient bone marrow, and some of the GvH clones appeared earlier in ileal mucosa or blood, which is consistent with an intestinal mucosal origin. High GvH to HvG T cell clonal ratios were observed in the allografts of patients with donor T cell macrochimerism.

Library preparation employed the immunoSEQ multiplex PCR assay. For most patients, genomic DNA was isolated with the Qiagen DNeasy Blood and Tissue Kit and sent frozen to Adaptive Biotechnologies for TCR sequencing. High-throughput TCR-beta CDR3 sequencing of genomic DNA from most patients was performed by Adaptive Biotechnologies. The original pipeline was this. Adaptive's ImmunoSEQ software supplied the TCR sequencing data for around 19 patients, while MiXCR and VDJtools were used to process a few other patients. To correct CD4 versus CD8 sorting errors, any sequence found in both subsets at a frequency ratio below 5:1 was removed. CDR3 nucleotide sequences shared between donor and recipient were removed because the origin of such sequences could not be assigned. To count as alloreactive, a clone needed at least 2-fold expansion over unstimulated cells and a minimum CFSE-low frequency of 0.002% (template counts) or 0.001% (read counts). Clones were considered mappable if detected in sequenced pre-transplant spleen, lymph node, or MLR CFSE-low populations of the donor or recipient. The cumulative frequency of alloreactive clones was calculated as a percentage of all sequences, weighted by copy number. The table was pulled from immuneACCESS by TCRdb, which kept in-frame rearrangements only. Such tables lose some clones; where checked, under half of the loss comes from unresolved V genes, and the rest has no known cause. V and J calls plus clone size are reproduced from that table; the DNA served to infer D and trimming. In all, the sample holds over 65,000 clones, and approximately 89% of those were seen once. In total, the top ten clones hold 7.6% of the sample.

This sequence originates from a human donor who was the organ donor for an intestinal transplant. Sequencing used unstimulated CD8+ T cells sorted from spleen or lymph node cells, obtained before transplant. The sequence links TRBV5-1 to TRBJ2-2; TRBD2 aligns with 10 central bases. Read as DNA, the sequence is TGCGCCAGCAGCCTATGGACTAGCGGACGAATGAACACCGGGGAGCTGTTTTTT. Its translation is CASSLWTSGRMNTGELFF. Beyond the CDR3, the reference TRBV5-1 and TRBJ2-2 genes provide the residues; the full variable domain reads: KAGVTQTPRYLIKTRGQQVTLSCSPISGHRSVSWYQQTPGQGLQFLFEYFSETQRNKGNFPGRFSGRQFSNSRSEMNVSTLELGDSALYLCASSLWTSGRMNTGELFFGEGSRLTVL.